This T cell receptor beta chain appears in the sequencing data of a study of tumor-infiltrating lymphocytes in primary liver carcinoma. Researchers generated TCR beta cDNA from around 510 ng of total RNA, relying on a constant-region primer. Construction of TCR beta libraries relied on three successive nested multiplex PCR rounds employing slightly modified ARM-PCR. Both of the initial two PCR rounds ran for around 10 cycles and employed TRBV1-TRBV30 forward primers alongside a C-beta reverse primer. MiXCR was run by TCRdb on the multiplex PCR reads, yielding one entry per CDR3 protein. The sample yields just under 95,000 distinct CDR3 sequences, 55% to 75% seen once. Comment on this clonotype: Its antigen is unidentified. Here the CDR3 omits its conserved ending phenylalanine or tryptophan, so a read error is the likely source.

For each extraction, RNA and DNA were obtained together from around 20-30 mg of unsorted bulk tissue. Surgical resection was used to treat these primary liver carcinoma patients. The study enrolled treatment-naive patients with chronic HBV infection. Trimming pared 1 base from V and 7 bases from J, leaving 10 bases between. This CDR3 comprises 13 residues. The germline gives CDR1 SGHAT, CDR2 FQNNGV. Study results and limitations: Tumor tissue displayed a significantly greater top-250-clone fraction than blood (p = 0.039).

The V and J genes are TRBV11-2 and TRBJ1-1, with D hard to call. The receptor was isolated from a middle-aged man with primary liver carcinoma and hepatitis B virus infection. Sequencing input: tumor-adjacent normal liver tissue. The DNA of the CDR3 is TGTGCCAGCAGCTTAGTCGGGGAGATTGAAGCTTTCTCT. Protein sequence: CASSLVGEIEAFS.